This passage covers 26 T cell receptor beta chains from one sample sequenced in a study of long-term antiretroviral therapy in people with HIV. A v3.0 immunoSEQ assay was performed at survey level. The repertoire was sequenced with immunoSEQ multiplex PCR; TCRdb's copy has only in-frame clones and lacks some. The table has approximately 13,000 clones, approximately 90% seen once. The sample here was unsorted PBMCs, taken 2.1 years after starting antiretroviral therapy. All receptors come from a woman aged 40 to 50 with HIV.

There are a few counts of this clone. The chain recombines TRBV7-9 with TRBJ1-4; a weak D match, TRBD1 (5 bases). Germline CDR1 and CDR2: SEHNR and FQNEAQ (reference sequence). This CDR3 has 18 residues. Trimming took 5 bases from V and 5 from J, leaving 24 bases between them. The CDR3 here is CASSPQVGGSGINEKLFF. The CDR3 nucleotides are TGTGCCAGCAGCCCTCAAGTCGGGGGGAGTGGAATCAATGAAAAACTGTTTTTT.

By its share, this clone is medium-sized (0.01 to 0.1%). The chain recombines TRBV4-1 with TRBJ2-7; TRBD1 or TRBD2 may be the D gene (7 bases each). The CDR3 runs 17 residues. The germline V and J ends were trimmed by 0 bases and 4 bases, with 19 bases remaining between them. Germline V gives CDR1 MGHRA, CDR2 YSYEKL. CDR3 bases: TGCGCCAGCAGCCAAGATTGGGGGGGGACAGTCCGGTACGAGCAGTACTTC. It specifies CASSQDWGGTVRYEQYF.

The sample holds one count of this clone. The V gene is TRBV6-1, the J gene TRBJ2-5; 10 bases are a match to TRBD2. Per germline, CDR1 MNHNS and CDR2 SASEGT. V shed 8 bases and J 2 bases; nucleotides not matched to a gene: 2. There are 13 residues in the CDR3. The CDR3 is CASRSGRQETQYF. CDR3 nucleotides: TGTGCCAGCCGTAGCGGGAGGCAAGAGACCCAGTACTTC.

V is TRBV18 and J is TRBJ2-4; D unresolved. The CDR3 loop spans 17 amino acids. The germline V gene has CDR1 KGHSH and CDR2 LQKENI. V was trimmed by 3 bases and J by 0 bases, leaving 15 bases between them. CDR3 sequence reads: CASSPLSYGIAKNIQYF. CDR3 nucleotides: TGTGCCAGCTCACCCCTGTCATATGGCATAGCCAAAAACATTCAGTACTTC. Based on the CDR3 plus reference TRBV18 and TRBJ2-4, the full variable domain is NAGVMQNPRHLVRRRGQEARLRCSPMKGHSHVYWYRQLPEEGLKFMVYLQKENIIDESGMPKERFSAEFPKEGPSILRIQQVVRGDSAAYFCASSPLSYGIAKNIQYFGAGTRLSVL.

The genes are TRBV18 and TRBJ2-7; 7 nucleotides agree with TRBD1. Germline CDR1 reads KGHSH; CDR2 reads LQKENI. Trimming at V came to 3 bases and at J to 2 bases, leaving 7 bases not matched to a gene. This CDR3 has 15 residues. The CDR3 region has the DNA TGTGCCAGCTCACCCGGACAGGCTGGGACCTACGAGCAGTACTTC. Its translation is CASSPGQAGTYEQYF.

The genes are TRBV7-2 and TRBJ1-2, with 8 bases aligning to TRBD1. The CDR3 runs 14 residues. From germline, CDR1 is SGHTA and CDR2 FQGNSA. V lost 4 bases and J lost 3; bases outside the gene matches: 4. The CDR3 DNA reads TGTGCCAGCAGCTCGACAGGGGCGGACTATGGCTACACCTTC. Its protein product is CASSSTGADYGYTF. The full variable domain, with the rest looked up from reference TRBV7-2 and TRBJ1-2, is GAGVSQSPSNKVTEKGKDVELRCDPISGHTALYWYRQSLGQGLEFLIYFQGNSAPDKSGLPSDRFSAERTGGSVSTLTIQRTQQEDSAVYLCASSSTGADYGYTFGSGTRLTVV.

This clone appeared a few times. The rearrangement links TRBV5-5 to TRBJ1-1; D gene unclear. The length of the CDR3 is 15 residues. V lost 2 bases, J lost 1 base, and 12 bases lay in between. Germline assignment: CDR1 SGHKS and CDR2 YYEKEE (reference sequence). CDR3 in amino acids: CASSFVGMGNTEAFF. For the CDR3, the DNA is TGTGCCAGCAGCTTCGTGGGGATGGGGAACACTGAAGCTTTCTTT.

V and J are TRBV19 and TRBJ1-1; 11 bases align to TRBD1. From germline, CDR1 is LNHDA and CDR2 SQIVND (reference sequence). CDR3 length: 17 amino acids. J was trimmed by 6 bases and V by 3 bases; bases with no gene match: 12. This CDR3 is CASSIQRGGQGAAEAFF. CDR3 coding DNA: TGTGCCAGTAGTATTCAGCGGGGCGGACAGGGGGCCGCTGAAGCTTTCTTT.

In its sample, this clone ranks as medium-sized. The V call is TRBV4-3, the J call TRBJ2-6, with D possibly being TRBD2 (5 bases). V was cut by 0 bases and J by 3 bases, with 12 bases left in between. The CDR3 spans 17 residues. CDR1 LGHNA and CDR2 YSLEER come from the germline V gene. CDR3 protein: CASSQDPLEDGANVLTF. The CDR3 DNA reads as TGCGCCAGCAGCCAAGATCCTCTGGAGGATGGGGCCAACGTCCTGACTTTC.

V usage is TRBV30 and J usage is TRBJ1-1, with D possibly matching TRBD1 (6 bases). The V gene's germline CDR1 is GTSNPN and CDR2 SVGIG (reference sequence). This CDR3 is 18 amino acids long. V lost 3 bases to trimming and J lost 1 base, with 24 bases between them. The chain's CDR3 is CAWSDSWGHPSWNTEAFF. DNA of the CDR3: TGTGCCTGGAGCGACTCGTGGGGACACCCGTCTTGGAACACTGAAGCTTTCTTT.

The chain couples TRBV11-2 to TRBJ1-2; no clear D gene. CDR1 and CDR2 (germline): SGHAT, FQNNGV. CDR3 length equals 14 residues. V was clipped by 1 base and J by 6 bases, with 12 bases between them. CDR3 DNA sequence: TGTGCCAGCAGCTTAGTGGTAGGGTACGATGGCTACACCTTC. Protein sequence: CASSLVVGYDGYTF.

This chain joins TRBV10-1 and TRBJ2-7; 8 nucleotides agree with TRBD1. The germline CDR1 and CDR2 sequences are WNHNN and SYGVQD (reference sequence). This CDR3 spans 13 amino acids. V shed 6 bases and J 2 bases; nucleotides not matched to a gene: 3. The CDR3 nucleotides are TGCGCCAGCAGAAGACAGGGGACCTACGAGCAGTACTTC. Translated, it gives CASRRQGTYEQYF.

As DNA, the CDR3 is TGTGCCAGCAGCTCAACACAAGGGGGGAACACTGAAGCTTTCTTT. Protein: CASSSTQGGNTEAFF. This rearrangement joins TRBV5-4 to TRBJ1-1, with TRBD1 as a possible D gene (6 bases). V was pared by 3 bases and J by 1 base, with 13 bases between. The CDR3 is made up of 15 amino acids. Germline loops: CDR1 SGHNT, CDR2 YYREEE (reference sequence).

This chain links TRBV30 with TRBJ1-1; 11 nucleotides align to TRBD1. The germline gives CDR1 GTSNPN, CDR2 SVGIG (reference sequence). J was trimmed by 9 bases and V by 2 bases; bases with no gene match: 5. This CDR3 contains 13 residues. The CDR3 is CAWSRTGGLKAFF. The CDR3 DNA sequence: TGTGCCTGGAGTCGGACAGGGGGCCTAAAAGCTTTCTTT.

The genes are TRBV2 and TRBJ1-1; 7 bases line up with TRBD1. Trimming took 3 bases from V and 6 from J; bases not matched to a gene: 10. The CDR3 runs 15 residues. In germline, CDR1 is SNHLY, CDR2 FYNNEI. The CDR3 nucleotides are TGTGCCAGCAGTGATTGGAAAGGGGGCAACGCTGAAGCTTTCTTT. It translates to CASSDWKGGNAEAFF. Based on the CDR3 plus reference TRBV2 and TRBJ1-1, the full variable domain is EPEVTQTPSHQVTQMGQEVILRCVPISNHLYFYWYRQILGQKVEFLVSFYNNEISEKSEIFDDQFSVERPDGSNFTLKIRSTKLEDSAMYFCASSDWKGGNAEAFFGQGTRLTVV.

The chain employs TRBV5-1 and TRBJ1-6; no clear D gene. Germline lookup yields CDR1 SGHRS and CDR2 YFSETQ. The CDR3 has 15 residues. V was shortened by 0 bases and J by 3 bases, with 7 bases between the two germline ends. The DNA for the CDR3 is TGCGCCAGCAGCTTGGACAGAGTCTATAATTCACCCCTCCACTTT. Amino acids: CASSLDRVYNSPLHF.

V is TRBV7-8 and J is TRBJ2-1; D possibly matches TRBD1 or TRBD2 (6 bases each). V lost 5 bases and J lost 10, with 21 bases in between. The CDR3 loop spans 15 amino acids. Germline CDR1 reads SGHVS; CDR2 reads FQNEAQ. The CDR3 here is CASSGPAGTMGEQFF. CDR3 in DNA: TGTGCCAGCAGCGGGCCCGCGGGGACAATGGGGGAGCAGTTCTTC.

V and J are TRBV18 and TRBJ1-1; weak D call: TRBD1 (5 bases). The CDR3 is 14 amino acids. Trimming stripped 3 bases from V and 7 bases from J, with 15 bases between. Germline-derived CDR1 and CDR2 are KGHSH and LQKENI. The CDR3 loop reads CASSPGTYGNEAFF. CDR3 bases: TGTGCCAGCTCACCGGGGACCTACGGGAATGAAGCTTTCTTT. Full variable domain (remainder filled in from reference TRBV18 and TRBJ1-1): NAGVMQNPRHLVRRRGQEARLRCSPMKGHSHVYWYRQLPEEGLKFMVYLQKENIIDESGMPKERFSAEFPKEGPSILRIQQVVRGDSAAYFCASSPGTYGNEAFFGQGTRLTVV.

The chain uses TRBV7-8 and TRBJ2-7; 10 bases are shared with TRBD1. The V gene end was trimmed by 1 base and the J gene end by 1 base; junction bases not matched to a gene: 4. Germline assignment: CDR1 SGHVS and CDR2 FQNEAQ. This CDR3 region has 16 residues. The CDR3 is CASSLDWTGGSYEQYF. CDR3 sequence (DNA): TGTGCCAGCAGCTTAGATTGGACAGGGGGTTCCTACGAGCAGTACTTC.

CDR3: CASSLRLGNTEAFF. CDR3 nucleotide sequence: TGTGCCAGCAGCCTGCGTTTGGGAAACACTGAAGCTTTCTTT. This chain joins TRBV5-8 and TRBJ1-1; unclear D gene. V gave up 4 bases and J gave up 2 bases, with 12 bases separating them. From germline, CDR1 is SGHTS and CDR2 YDEGEE. The CDR3 contains 14 residues. Combining the CDR3 with reference TRBV5-8 and TRBJ1-1 gives the whole variable domain EAGVTQSPTHLIKTRGQQATLRCSPISGHTSVYWYQQALGLGLQFLLWYDEGEERNRGNFPPRFSGRQFPNYSSELNVNALELEDSALYLCASSLRLGNTEAFFGQGTRLTVV.

This sequence joins TRBV5-6 and TRBJ2-5; TRBD1 agrees at 10 bases. Germline V gives CDR1 SGHDT, CDR2 YYEEEE. The CDR3 spans 14 residues. Trimming removed 3 bases from V and 4 bases from J; junction bases left unmatched: 3. CDR3 bases: TGTGCCAGCAGCTCGACAGGGGGCGGAGAGACCCAGTACTTC. Encoded protein: CASSSTGGGETQYF.

The chain has TRBV29-1 and TRBJ1-1; 9 nucleotides line up with TRBD1. Germline lookup yields CDR1 SQVTM and CDR2 ANQGSEA. This CDR3 region has 12 residues. Unmatched junction bases numbered 8, after V lost 7 bases and J lost 8 bases. The CDR3 spells CSAAGQGFEAFF. The CDR3, as DNA: TGCAGCGCCGCGGGACAGGGATTCGAAGCTTTCTTT.

The chain links TRBV7-9 to TRBJ1-1, with 7 bases fitting TRBD1. With 0 bases clipped from V and 1 base from J, the junction kept 2 bases outside the gene matches. Germline CDR1 is SEHNR and CDR2 is FQNEAQ (reference sequence). This CDR3 has 15 residues. The CDR3 reads CASSLARTGNTEAFF. DNA for the CDR3: TGTGCCAGCAGCTTAGCCCGGACAGGGAACACTGAAGCTTTCTTT.

The rearrangement uses TRBV7-2 and TRBJ1-5; perhaps TRBD1 as D (5 bases). Per germline, CDR1 SGHTA and CDR2 FQGNSA. Trimming removed 1 base at V and 1 base at J, with 8 bases between. This CDR3 spans 15 amino acids. In DNA, the CDR3 is TGTGCCAGCAGCTTAGAGGGGCCAAGCAATCAGCCCCAGCATTTT. It codes for CASSLEGPSNQPQHF.

The V call is TRBV19, the J call TRBJ1-2, with a weak D call TRBD1 (6 bases). This CDR3 is 13 amino acids long. Germline V gives CDR1 LNHDA, CDR2 SQIVND (reference sequence). Trimming cost V 9 bases and J 2 bases, with 13 bases left between them. The CDR3 loop reads CASGRQANYGYTF. In DNA, the CDR3 is TGTGCCAGCGGACGACAGGCCAACTATGGCTACACCTTC.

This rearrangement joins TRBV2 to TRBJ2-5, with 8 nucleotides matching TRBD1. This CDR3 contains 13 residues. After removal of 9 bases from V and 0 bases from J, the junction contained 3 bases not matched to a gene. From germline, CDR1 is SNHLY and CDR2 FYNNEI. The CDR3 bases are TGTGCCAGTTCGACAGGGGACCAAGAGACCCAGTACTTC. It specifies CASSTGDQETQYF. Full variable domain (outside the CDR3, taken from reference TRBV2 and TRBJ2-5): EPEVTQTPSHQVTQMGQEVILRCVPISNHLYFYWYRQILGQKVEFLVSFYNNEISEKSEIFDDQFSVERPDGSNFTLKIRSTKLEDSAMYFCASSTGDQETQYFGPGTRLLVL.